This T cell receptor beta chain was captured in a study of vaccination and CD4 T cells after COVID-19. Across the whole study: Post-vaccine sampling followed dose two by a median roughly 74 days (range 14 to 241). Cellular stimulation was performed using overlapping spike peptides derived from SARS-CoV-2, HCoV-NL63, HCoV-OC43 and HCoV-229E.

Note on this clonotype: The antigen remains unidentified.

The germline V gene has CDR1 SGHRS and CDR2 YFSETQ. V was trimmed by 1 base and J by 1 base, leaving 2 bases between them. The CDR3 contains 12 residues. The sample's treatment: 10-day PBMC culture with coronavirus spike peptide pools or control peptides (ViraFEST assay). CD4+ T-cell collection from the unexposed donor predated the COVID-19 pandemic (2011-2018). The ViraFEST method relied on peptide pools to expand antigen-specific T cells, followed by TCR sequencing. Sequence data for DNA of cultured CD4+ T cells were generated by the Oncomine TCR Beta short-read assay. One entry per CDR3 protein, called by TCRdb with MiXCR from the PCR reads. The sample carries 4,000 to 5,000 distinct CDR3 sequences, just under 35% recorded once.

The J gene is TRBJ1-1, the V gene TRBV5-1; D call uncertain. The TCR sequence derives from a human donor in good health. The sample consisted of CD4+ T cells from blood, cultured in vitro. For the CDR3, the DNA is TGCGCCAGCAGCTTGACGAACACTGAAGCTTTCTTT. It encodes CASSLTNTEAFF. The full variable domain, with the rest looked up from reference TRBV5-1 and TRBJ1-1, is KAGVTQTPRYLIKTRGQQVTLSCSPISGHRSVSWYQQTPGQGLQFLFEYFSETQRNKGNFPGRFSGRQFSNSRSEMNVSTLELGDSALYLCASSLTNTEAFFGQGTRLTVV.